Below, 3 T cell receptor delta chains from the same sample are listed, as sequenced in a study of gamma-delta T cells after stem cell transplantation. TCRdb re-called the RT-PCR reads via CATT. The data contain roughly 3,000 delta-chain clones, 16% of them singletons. Sequencing was performed on gamma-delta T cells. These receptors were obtained from a human donor. It is not recorded whose cells these are; they may come from a transplant donor.

A note on this clone: The amino acid sequence in TCRdb belongs to a much larger clone and departs from this DNA's translation at residue 6, likely a sequencing read error; the sequence shown is translated from the DNA. V and J are TRDV2 and TRDJ1; the match to TRDD3 covers 13 bases. CDR1 GEAIGNYY and CDR2 EKD come from the germline V gene. V lost 3 bases, J lost 9 bases, and 9 bases stayed unmatched. The CDR3 is 15 residues long. In nucleotides, the CDR3 is TGTGCCTGTGACGTCCCTACTGGGGGATACGCGGAACTCATCTTT. Protein product: CACDVPTGGYAELIF.

The chain joins TRDV2 to TRDJ1; D might be TRDD2 or TRDD3, each matching 5 bases. Germline V gene lookup returns CDR1 GEAIGNYY and CDR2 EKD. Trimming removed 0 bases from V and 0 bases from J, with 25 bases in between. The CDR3 has 20 amino acids. This CDR3 reads CACDTVTGPKEVLYTDKLIF. Written as DNA, the CDR3 is TGTGCCTGTGACACCGTTACTGGTCCTAAAGAGGTGCTATACACCGATAAACTCATCTTT.

Comments on this clone: One junction end does not reproduce the germline sequence, and a read error may be involved. The chain links TRDV2 to TRDJ1; 7 bases match TRDD3. Germline assignment: CDR1 GEAIGNYY and CDR2 EKD. The CDR3 sequence is 21 residues long. CDR3 DNA sequence: TGTGCCTGTGACCGACTCCGAAGTACTGTGGGATACAATGAGGGTACCGCTAAACTCATCTTT. It encodes CACDRLRSTVGYNEGTAKLIF.